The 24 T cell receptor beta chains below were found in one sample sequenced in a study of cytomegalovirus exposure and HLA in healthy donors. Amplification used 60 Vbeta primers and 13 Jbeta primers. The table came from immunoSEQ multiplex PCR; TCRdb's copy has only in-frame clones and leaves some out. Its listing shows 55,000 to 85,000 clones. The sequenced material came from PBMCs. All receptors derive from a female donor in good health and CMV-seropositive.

The CDR3 sequence: CASSTRSGANVLTF. The CDR3 nucleotides read TGTGCCAGCAGTACCAGATCTGGGGCCAACGTCCTGACTTTC. This chain joins TRBV28 and TRBJ2-6; no definite D call. This CDR3 region has 14 residues. CDR1 is MDHEN, CDR2 SYDVKM, per germline. Trimming took off 5 bases at V and 1 base at J, with 6 bases between the two ends.

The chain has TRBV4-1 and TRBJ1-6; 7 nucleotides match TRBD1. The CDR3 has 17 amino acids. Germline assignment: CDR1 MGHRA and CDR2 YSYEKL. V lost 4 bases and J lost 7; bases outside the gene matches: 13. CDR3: CASSPSGETGKNSPLHF. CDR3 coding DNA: TGCGCCAGCAGCCCATCCGGGGAGACAGGGAAGAATTCACCCCTCCACTTT.

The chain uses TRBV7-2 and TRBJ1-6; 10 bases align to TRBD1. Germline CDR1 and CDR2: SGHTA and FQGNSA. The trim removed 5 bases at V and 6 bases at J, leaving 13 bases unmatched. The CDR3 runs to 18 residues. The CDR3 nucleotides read TGTGCCAGCAGCCCCCCCAGACAGGGGGCTGTTGGTAATTCACCCCTCCACTTT. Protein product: CASSPPRQGAVGNSPLHF.

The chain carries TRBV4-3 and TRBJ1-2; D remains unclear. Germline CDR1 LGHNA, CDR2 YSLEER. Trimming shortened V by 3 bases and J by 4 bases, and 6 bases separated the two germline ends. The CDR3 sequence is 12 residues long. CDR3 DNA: TGCGCCAGCAGCCAGGAGTCCTATGGCTACACCTTC. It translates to CASSQESYGYTF.

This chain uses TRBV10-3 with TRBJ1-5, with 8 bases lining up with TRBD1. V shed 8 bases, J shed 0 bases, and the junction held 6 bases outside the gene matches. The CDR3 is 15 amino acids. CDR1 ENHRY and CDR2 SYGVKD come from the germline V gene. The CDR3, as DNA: TGTGCCATCGGAGACAGGGGAATTAGCAATCAGCCCCAGCATTTT. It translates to CAIGDRGISNQPQHF.

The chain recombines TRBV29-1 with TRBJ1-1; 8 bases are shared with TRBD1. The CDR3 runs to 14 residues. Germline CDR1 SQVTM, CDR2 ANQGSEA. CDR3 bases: TGCAACGAGGACAGGGAAAATGGGGACACTGAAGCTTTCTTT. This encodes CNEDRENGDTEAFF.

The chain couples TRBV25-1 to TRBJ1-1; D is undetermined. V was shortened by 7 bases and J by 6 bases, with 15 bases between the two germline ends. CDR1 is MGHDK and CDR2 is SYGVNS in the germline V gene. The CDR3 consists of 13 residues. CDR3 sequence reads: CASTGPGVAEAFF. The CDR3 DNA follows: TGTGCCAGCACCGGTCCAGGTGTGGCTGAAGCTTTCTTT.

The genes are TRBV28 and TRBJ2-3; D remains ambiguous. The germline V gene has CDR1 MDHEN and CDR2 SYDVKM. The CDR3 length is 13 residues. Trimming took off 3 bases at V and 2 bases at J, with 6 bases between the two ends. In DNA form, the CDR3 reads TGTGCCAGCAGTTTTCCCCACACAGATACGCAGTATTTT. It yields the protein CASSFPHTDTQYF.

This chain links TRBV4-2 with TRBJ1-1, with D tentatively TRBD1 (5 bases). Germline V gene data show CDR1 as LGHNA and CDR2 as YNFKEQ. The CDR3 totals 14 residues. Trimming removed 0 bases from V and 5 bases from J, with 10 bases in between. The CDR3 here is CASSQEAGGTEAFF. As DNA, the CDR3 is TGTGCCAGCAGCCAAGAGGCGGGGGGGACTGAAGCTTTCTTT.

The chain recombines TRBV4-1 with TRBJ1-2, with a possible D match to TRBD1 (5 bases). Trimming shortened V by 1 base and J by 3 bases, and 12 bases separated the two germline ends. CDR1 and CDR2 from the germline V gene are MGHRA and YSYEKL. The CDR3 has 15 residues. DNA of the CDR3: TGCGCCAGCAGCCAAGGGGGGGGTGGTGACTATGGCTACACCTTC. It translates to CASSQGGGGDYGYTF.

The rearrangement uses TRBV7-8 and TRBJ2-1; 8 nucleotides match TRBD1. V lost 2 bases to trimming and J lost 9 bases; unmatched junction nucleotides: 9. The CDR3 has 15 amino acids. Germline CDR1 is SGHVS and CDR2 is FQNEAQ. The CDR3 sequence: CASSLQGAIRGEQFF. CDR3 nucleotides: TGTGCCAGCAGCTTACAGGGGGCGATTCGGGGTGAGCAGTTCTTC.

CDR3 amino acids: CASSVAGGGFTNNEQFF. The CDR3 nucleotides read TGTGCCAGCAGCGTAGCAGGTGGTGGCTTCACAAACAATGAGCAGTTCTTC. The rearrangement uses TRBV9 and TRBJ2-1, with D hard to call. The CDR3 sequence is 17 residues long. The germline V and J ends were trimmed by 0 bases and 5 bases, with 18 bases remaining between them. The germline gives CDR1 SGDLS, CDR2 YYNGEE.

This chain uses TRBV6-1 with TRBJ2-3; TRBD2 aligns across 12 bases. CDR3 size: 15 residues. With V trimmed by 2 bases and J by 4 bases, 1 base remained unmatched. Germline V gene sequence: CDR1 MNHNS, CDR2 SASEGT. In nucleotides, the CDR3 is TGTGCCAGCAGTGAACTAGCGGGAGGGCCAGATACGCAGTATTTT. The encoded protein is CASSELAGGPDTQYF.

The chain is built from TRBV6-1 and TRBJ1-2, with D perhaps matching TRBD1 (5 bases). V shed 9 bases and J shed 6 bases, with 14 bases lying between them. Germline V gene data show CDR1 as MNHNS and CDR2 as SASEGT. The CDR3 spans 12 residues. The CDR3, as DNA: TGTGCCAGTAGGGAGGGGACCCATGGCTACACCTTC. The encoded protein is CASREGTHGYTF.

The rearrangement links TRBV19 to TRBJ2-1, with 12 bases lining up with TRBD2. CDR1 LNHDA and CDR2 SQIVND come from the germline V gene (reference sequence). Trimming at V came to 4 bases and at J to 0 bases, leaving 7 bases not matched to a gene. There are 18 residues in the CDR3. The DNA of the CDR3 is TGTGCCAGTAGTAAGACTAGCGGGAGACCAAGCTCCTACAATGAGCAGTTCTTC. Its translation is CASSKTSGRPSSYNEQFF.

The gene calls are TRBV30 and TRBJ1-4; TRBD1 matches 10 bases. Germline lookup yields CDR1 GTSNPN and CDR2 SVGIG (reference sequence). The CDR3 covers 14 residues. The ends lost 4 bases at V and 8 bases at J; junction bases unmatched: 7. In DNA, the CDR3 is TGTGCCTGGAACCGACAGGGGGCTCGGGAAAAACTGTTTTTT. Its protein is CAWNRQGAREKLFF.

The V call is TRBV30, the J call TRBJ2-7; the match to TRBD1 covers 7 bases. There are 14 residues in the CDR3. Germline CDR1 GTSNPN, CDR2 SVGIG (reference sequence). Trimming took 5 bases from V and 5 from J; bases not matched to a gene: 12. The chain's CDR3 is CAWSLGTAFNEQYF. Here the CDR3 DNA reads TGTGCCTGGTCACTCGGGACAGCCTTCAACGAGCAGTACTTC.

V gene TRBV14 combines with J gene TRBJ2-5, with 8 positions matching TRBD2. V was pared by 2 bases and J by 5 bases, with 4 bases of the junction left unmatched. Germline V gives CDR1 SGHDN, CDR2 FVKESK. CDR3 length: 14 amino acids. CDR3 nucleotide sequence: TGTGCCAGCAGCCAACGGGAGGGCCTTGAGACCCAGTACTTC. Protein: CASSQREGLETQYF.

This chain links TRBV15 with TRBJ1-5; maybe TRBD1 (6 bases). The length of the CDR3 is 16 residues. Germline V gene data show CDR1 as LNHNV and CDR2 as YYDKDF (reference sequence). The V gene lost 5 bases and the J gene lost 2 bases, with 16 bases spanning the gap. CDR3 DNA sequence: TGTGCCACCAGCCAAAGCCGGACAGTAGGCAATCAGCCCCAGCATTTT. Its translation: CATSQSRTVGNQPQHF.

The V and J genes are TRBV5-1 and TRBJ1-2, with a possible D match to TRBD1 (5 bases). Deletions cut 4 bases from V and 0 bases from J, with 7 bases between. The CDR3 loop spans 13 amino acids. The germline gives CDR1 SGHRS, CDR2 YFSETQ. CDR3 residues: CASSPDTNYGYTF. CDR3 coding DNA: TGCGCCAGCAGCCCGGACACTAACTATGGCTACACCTTC.

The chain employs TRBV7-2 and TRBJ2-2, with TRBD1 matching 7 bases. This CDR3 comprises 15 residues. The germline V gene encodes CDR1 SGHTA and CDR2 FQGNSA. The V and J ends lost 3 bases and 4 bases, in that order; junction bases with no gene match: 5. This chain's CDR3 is CASSFGQAGTGELFF. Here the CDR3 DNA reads TGTGCCAGCAGCTTCGGACAGGCGGGCACCGGGGAGCTGTTTTTT.

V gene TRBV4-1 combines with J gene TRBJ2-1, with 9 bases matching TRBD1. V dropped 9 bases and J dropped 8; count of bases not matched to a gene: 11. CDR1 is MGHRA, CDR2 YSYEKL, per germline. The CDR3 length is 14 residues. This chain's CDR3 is CASMDRGNEDEQFF. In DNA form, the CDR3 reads TGCGCCAGTATGGACAGGGGCAACGAGGATGAGCAGTTCTTC.

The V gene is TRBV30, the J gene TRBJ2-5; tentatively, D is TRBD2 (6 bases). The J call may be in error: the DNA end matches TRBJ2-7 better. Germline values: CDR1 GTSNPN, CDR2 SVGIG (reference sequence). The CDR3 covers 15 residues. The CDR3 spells CAQEWRGGVAYEQYF. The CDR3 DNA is TGTGCCCAGGAGTGGAGGGGCGGGGTAGCCTACGAGCAGTACTTC.

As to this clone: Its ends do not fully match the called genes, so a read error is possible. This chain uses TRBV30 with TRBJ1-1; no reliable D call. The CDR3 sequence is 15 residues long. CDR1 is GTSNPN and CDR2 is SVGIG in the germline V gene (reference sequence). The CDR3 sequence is CAGSVYQNSYTEAFF. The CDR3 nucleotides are TGTGCCGGGAGTGTTTATCAGAATTCTTACACTGAAGCTTTCTTT.